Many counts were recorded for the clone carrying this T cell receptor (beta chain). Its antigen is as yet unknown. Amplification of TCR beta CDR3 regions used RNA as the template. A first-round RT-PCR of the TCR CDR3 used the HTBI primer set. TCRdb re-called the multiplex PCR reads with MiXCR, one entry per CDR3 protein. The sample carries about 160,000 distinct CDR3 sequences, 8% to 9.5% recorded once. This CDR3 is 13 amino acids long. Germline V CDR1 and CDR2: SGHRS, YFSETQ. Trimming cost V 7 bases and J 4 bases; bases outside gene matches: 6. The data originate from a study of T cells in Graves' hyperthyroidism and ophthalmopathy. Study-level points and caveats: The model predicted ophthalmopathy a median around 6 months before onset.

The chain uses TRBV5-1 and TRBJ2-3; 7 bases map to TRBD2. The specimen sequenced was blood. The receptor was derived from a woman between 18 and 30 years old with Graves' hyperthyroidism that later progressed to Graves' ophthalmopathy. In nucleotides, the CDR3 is TGCGCCAGCGGGAGGGAGGACGCAGATACGCAGTATTTT. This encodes CASGREDADTQYF.